A single sample is the source of the 8 T cell receptor beta chains below, sequenced in a study of cytomegalovirus exposure and HLA in healthy donors. Primers: 60 Vbeta forward and 13 Jbeta reverse. Libraries were prepared by immunoSEQ multiplex PCR; TCRdb keeps only in-frame clonotypes and omits some of them. The sample has about 100,000 clones, around 80% seen once. Sequencing used PBMCs. The receptors shown here come from a woman in her fifties or sixties in good health and CMV-seronegative.

This chain connects TRBV27 to TRBJ2-7, with D maybe TRBD1 (6 bases). Between the trimmed V and J ends, which lost 8 bases and 1 base, there was a span of 12 bases. Germline CDR1 reads MNHEY; CDR2 reads SMNVEV (reference sequence). This CDR3 has 13 residues. CDR3 in amino acids: CASLTGQSYEQYF. The CDR3 nucleotides read TGTGCCAGCCTGACAGGACAGTCCTACGAGCAGTACTTC.

Only a few counts were recorded for this clone. This chain connects TRBV9 to TRBJ1-1, with 7 nucleotides matching TRBD1. This CDR3 has 13 residues. J gave up 0 bases and V 6 bases, and 2 bases lay outside the gene matches. Per the germline V gene, CDR1 is SGDLS and CDR2 is YYNGEE. The CDR3 is CASTTGLNTEAFF. The CDR3 DNA is TGTGCCAGCACGACAGGGCTGAACACTGAAGCTTTCTTT.

This clone came up a few times. The chain couples TRBV5-6 to TRBJ2-7; 10 bases map to TRBD2. The CDR3 loop spans 16 amino acids. Germline CDR1 SGHDT, CDR2 YYEEEE. V lost 4 bases to trimming and J lost 0 bases; unmatched junction nucleotides: 7. In nucleotides, the CDR3 is TGTGCCAGCAGCCTGCGACTAGCGGGCTTCTCCTACGAGCAGTACTTC. Amino acid sequence: CASSLRLAGFSYEQYF.

The chain combines TRBV5-4 with TRBJ2-7; maybe TRBD2 (5 bases). V lost 0 bases and J lost 3, with 7 bases in between. The CDR3 covers 13 residues. The germline gives CDR1 SGHNT, CDR2 YYREEE (reference sequence). CDR3 bases: TGTGCCAGCAGCTTGGGGACTTTCTACGAGCAGTACTTC. Protein sequence: CASSLGTFYEQYF.

The rearrangement links TRBV7-2 to TRBJ1-5; D perhaps matches TRBD1 (5 bases). V was trimmed by 5 bases and J by 5 bases, leaving 16 bases between them. The CDR3 has 15 amino acids. Germline V gene sequence: CDR1 SGHTA, CDR2 FQGNSA. CDR3 amino acids: CASSPAWVTDQPQHF. CDR3 nucleotides: TGTGCCAGCAGCCCTGCGTGGGTGACAGATCAGCCCCAGCATTTT.

The CDR3 spells CSVEGRGVGEAFF. DNA of the CDR3: TGCAGCGTTGAGGGACGGGGGGTTGGTGAAGCTTTCTTT. The chain carries TRBV29-1 and TRBJ1-1; a possible D gene is TRBD1 (5 bases). Trimming shortened V by 3 bases and J by 7 bases, and 15 bases separated the two germline ends. Germline V gene data show CDR1 as SQVTM and CDR2 as ANQGSEA. The CDR3 is 13 amino acids.

The chain links TRBV6-5 to TRBJ1-2; tentative D call: TRBD1 (5 bases). V dropped 6 bases and J dropped 1 base, with 9 bases sitting between them. The CDR3 has 13 residues. Germline lookup yields CDR1 MNHEY and CDR2 SVGAGI. The CDR3 DNA reads as TGTGCCAGCAGCCGACAGAGTAACTATGGCTACACCTTC. Its translation: CASSRQSNYGYTF.

V is TRBV4-1 and J is TRBJ2-2; 7 positions match TRBD1. Germline CDR1 and CDR2: MGHRA and YSYEKL. V shed 1 base, J shed 3 bases, and the junction held 2 bases outside the gene matches. The CDR3 length is 15 residues. In DNA, the CDR3 is TGCGCCAGCAGCCAAGGGACAGGTTACACCGGGGAGCTGTTTTTT. Its translation is CASSQGTGYTGELFF.